The present TCR beta chain was sequenced within a study of T cells in Graves' hyperthyroidism and ophthalmopathy. Looking at the study overall: Before treatment of any kind, peripheral blood was taken at initial diagnosis.

This clonotype was seen at least ten times. With 4 bases removed from V and 3 bases from J, the gap between germline ends came to 10 bases. Germline V gene lookup returns CDR1 SGHAT and CDR2 FQNNGV. The CDR3 contains 14 residues. Authors of the study amplified TCR beta CDR3 regions from RNA transcripts. Using the HTBI primer set, a first-round RT-PCR was run on the TCR CDR3. One entry per CDR3 protein, called by TCRdb with MiXCR from the multiplex PCR reads. Of fewer than 350,000 distinct CDR3 sequences detected, roughly 13% appear once; the ten largest clones hold roughly 7.9%. Patients having uncontrolled infection, another autoimmune disease, pregnancy or lactation were not included.

The chain combines TRBV11-2 with TRBJ1-3, with D hard to call. The material sequenced was blood. This TCR came from a woman aged 40 to 50 with Graves' hyperthyroidism. DNA for the CDR3: TGTGCCAGCAGCTCCGCGGGAATTGGAAACACCATATATTTT. This encodes CASSSAGIGNTIYF.